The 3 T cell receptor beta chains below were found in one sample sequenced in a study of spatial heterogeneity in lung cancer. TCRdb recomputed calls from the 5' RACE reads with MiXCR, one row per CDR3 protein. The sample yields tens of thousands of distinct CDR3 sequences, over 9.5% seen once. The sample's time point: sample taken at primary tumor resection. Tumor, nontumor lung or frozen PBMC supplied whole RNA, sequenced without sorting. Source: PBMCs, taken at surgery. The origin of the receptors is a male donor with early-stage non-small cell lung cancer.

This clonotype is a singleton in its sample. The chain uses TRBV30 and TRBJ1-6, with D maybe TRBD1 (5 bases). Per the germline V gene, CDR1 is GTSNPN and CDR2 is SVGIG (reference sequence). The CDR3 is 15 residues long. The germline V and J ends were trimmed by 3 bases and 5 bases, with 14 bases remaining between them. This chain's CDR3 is CAWRTFSRDNSPLHF. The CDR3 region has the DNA TGTGCCTGGAGAACCTTTTCCAGGGATAATTCACCCCTCCACTTT.

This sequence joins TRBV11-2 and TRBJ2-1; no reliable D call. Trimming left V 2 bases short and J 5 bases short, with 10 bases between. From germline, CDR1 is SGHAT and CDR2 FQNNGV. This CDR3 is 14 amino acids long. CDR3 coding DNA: TGTGCCAGCAGCTTAAGGACGATAAACAATGAGCAGTTCTTC. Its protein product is CASSLRTINNEQFF.

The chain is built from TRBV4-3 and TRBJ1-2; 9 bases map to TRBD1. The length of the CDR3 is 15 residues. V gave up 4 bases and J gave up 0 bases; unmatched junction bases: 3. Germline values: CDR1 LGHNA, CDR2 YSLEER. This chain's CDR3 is CASSRGTGPNYGYTF. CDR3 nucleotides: TGCGCCAGCAGCCGAGGGACAGGGCCTAACTATGGCTACACCTTC.